This TCR beta chain was obtained from a study of identical twins. Only a few counts were recorded for this clonotype. Its antigen is not identified. A universal primer site was created by template switching, with the cDNA bearing unique molecular identifiers. MiXCR was run by TCRdb on the 5' RACE reads, yielding one entry per CDR3 protein. Of around 500,000 distinct CDR3 sequences listed, 14% are singletons. Study-level points and caveats: The presence of invariant MAIT and iNKT cells could partly confound analyses of zero-insertion sequences.

Donors were all healthy Caucasians. The same data also went into a second study, on yellow fever vaccine responses in identical twins. According to that study: Reportedly, the T cell response mounted by twins to vaccine seemed partly convergent, partly personalized.

The sequence derives from a woman aged 18-29 years in good health. Sequencing was done on a sample of CD4+ T cells sorted from blood.

CDR3 sequence reads: CSATAIYEQYF. Written as DNA, the CDR3 is TGCAGTGCTACGGCGATCTACGAGCAGTACTTC. V gene TRBV20-1 combines with J gene TRBJ2-7; D unclear. The CDR3 is 11 amino acids. Germline loops: CDR1 DFQATT, CDR2 SNEGSKA (reference sequence). The germline V and J ends were trimmed by 4 bases and 3 bases, with 7 bases remaining between them.